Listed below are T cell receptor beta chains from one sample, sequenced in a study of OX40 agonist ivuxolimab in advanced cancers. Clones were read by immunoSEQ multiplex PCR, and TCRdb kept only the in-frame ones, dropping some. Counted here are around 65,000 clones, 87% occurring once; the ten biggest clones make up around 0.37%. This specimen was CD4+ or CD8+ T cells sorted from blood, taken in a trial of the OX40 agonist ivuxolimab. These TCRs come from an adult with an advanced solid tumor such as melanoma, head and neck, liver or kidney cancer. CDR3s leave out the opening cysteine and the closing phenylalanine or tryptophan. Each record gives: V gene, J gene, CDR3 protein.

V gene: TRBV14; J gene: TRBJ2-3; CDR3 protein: ASSHGAGEFGTDTQY
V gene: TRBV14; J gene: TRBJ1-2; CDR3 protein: ASSQWVLTGGYGYT
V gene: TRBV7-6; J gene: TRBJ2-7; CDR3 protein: ASSSGLAGWNEQY
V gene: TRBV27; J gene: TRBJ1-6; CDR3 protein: ASVGQGSSPLH
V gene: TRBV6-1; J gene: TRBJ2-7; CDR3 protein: ASNTMVASYEQY
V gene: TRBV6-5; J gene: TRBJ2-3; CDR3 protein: ASSYAQSTDTQY
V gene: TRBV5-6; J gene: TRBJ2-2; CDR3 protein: ASSRPGLANTGELF
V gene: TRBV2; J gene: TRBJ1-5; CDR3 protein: ASSSGSLSGQPQH
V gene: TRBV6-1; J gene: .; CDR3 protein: ASSKEGSYEQY
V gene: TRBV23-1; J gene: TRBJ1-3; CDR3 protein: ASSHRRSRNTIY
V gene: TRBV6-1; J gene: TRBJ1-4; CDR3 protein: ASASRTATNEKLF
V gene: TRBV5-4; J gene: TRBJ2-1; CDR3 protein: ASSLKGQVYNEQF
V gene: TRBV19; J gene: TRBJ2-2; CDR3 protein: ASSIRGAWGTGELF
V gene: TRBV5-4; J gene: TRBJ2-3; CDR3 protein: ASSSGAGGPGDTQY
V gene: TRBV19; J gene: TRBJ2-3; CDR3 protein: ASSSSSSTDTQY
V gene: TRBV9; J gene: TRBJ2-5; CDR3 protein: ASSVAQAGGEQETQY
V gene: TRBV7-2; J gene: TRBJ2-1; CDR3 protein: ASTPTQYEQF
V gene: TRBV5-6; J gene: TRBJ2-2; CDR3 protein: ASSLVGGRDTGELF
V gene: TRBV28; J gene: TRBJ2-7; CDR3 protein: ASLSPSGKQY
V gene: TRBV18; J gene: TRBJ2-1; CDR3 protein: ASSLTGGTGNEQF
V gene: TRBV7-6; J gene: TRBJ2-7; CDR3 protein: ASSLGVVGAYEQY
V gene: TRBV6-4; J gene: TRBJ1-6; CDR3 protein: ASSRDTQDSPLH
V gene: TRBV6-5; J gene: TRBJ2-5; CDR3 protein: AGHKTTQY
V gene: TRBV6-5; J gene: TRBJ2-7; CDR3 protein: ASRPSLPGLYEQY
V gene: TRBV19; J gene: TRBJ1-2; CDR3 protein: ASYLGQGANYGYT
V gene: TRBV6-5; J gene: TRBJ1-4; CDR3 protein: ASSLGVGVGEKLF
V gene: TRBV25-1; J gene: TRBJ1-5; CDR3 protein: ASSRAGGNQPQH
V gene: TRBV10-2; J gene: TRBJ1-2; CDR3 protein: ASVEGRSNYGYT
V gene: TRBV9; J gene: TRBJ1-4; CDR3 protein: ASTSSGTTNEKLF
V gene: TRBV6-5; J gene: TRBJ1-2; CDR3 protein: ATGQGNGYT
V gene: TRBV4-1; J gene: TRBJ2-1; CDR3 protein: ASSQTIAGGQGEQF
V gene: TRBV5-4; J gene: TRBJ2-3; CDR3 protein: ASSITGGTDTQY
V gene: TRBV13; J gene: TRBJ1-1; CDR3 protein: ASSSRRVDLNTEAF
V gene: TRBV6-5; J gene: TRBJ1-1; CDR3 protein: ASSARDDEAF
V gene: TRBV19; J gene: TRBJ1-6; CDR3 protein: ASSMIMLQDSPLH
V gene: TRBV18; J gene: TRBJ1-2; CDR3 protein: ASSPNDGDGYT
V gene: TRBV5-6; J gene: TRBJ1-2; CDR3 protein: ASSLRGLPNYGYT
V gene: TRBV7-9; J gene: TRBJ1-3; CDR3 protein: ASSPTMSSGNTIY
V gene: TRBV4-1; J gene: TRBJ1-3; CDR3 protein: ASSPGTTSGNTIY
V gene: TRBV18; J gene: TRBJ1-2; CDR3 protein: ASSSTGFGDYGYT
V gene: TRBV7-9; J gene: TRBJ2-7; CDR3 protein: ASSLEDTPY
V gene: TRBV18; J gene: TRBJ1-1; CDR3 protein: ASSRTGGDTEAF
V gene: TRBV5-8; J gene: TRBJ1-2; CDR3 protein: ASSSWDSNYGYT
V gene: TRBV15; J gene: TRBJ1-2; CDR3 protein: ATSRDFGFNYGYT
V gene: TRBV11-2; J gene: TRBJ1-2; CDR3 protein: ASSLGGGYT
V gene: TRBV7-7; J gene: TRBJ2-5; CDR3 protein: ASSLAGQTQETQY
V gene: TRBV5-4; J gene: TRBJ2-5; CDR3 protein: ASSPGTGETQY
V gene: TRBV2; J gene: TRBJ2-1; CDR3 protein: ASRARLVNEQF
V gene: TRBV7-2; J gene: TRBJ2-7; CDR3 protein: ASSLAGTGALYEQY
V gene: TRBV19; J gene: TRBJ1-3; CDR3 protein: ASSRTGIDGNTIY
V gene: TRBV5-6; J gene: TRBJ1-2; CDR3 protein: ASTRQGAPGYT
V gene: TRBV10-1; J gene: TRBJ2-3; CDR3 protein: ASSGASGGATDTQY
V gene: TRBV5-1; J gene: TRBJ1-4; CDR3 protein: ASSWDSTNEKLF
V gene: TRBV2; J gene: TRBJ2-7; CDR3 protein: ASSEGRGVDEQY
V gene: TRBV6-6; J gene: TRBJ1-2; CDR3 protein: ASSNVLAPYGYT